This T cell receptor beta chain is drawn from a study of blood T cell repertoires in COVID-19. Overall study: Both acute and convalescent COVID-19 samples were obtained from the United States, Italy and Spain.

The table came from immunoSEQ multiplex PCR; TCRdb's copy has only in-frame clones and leaves some out. The sample includes about 290,000 clones, around 86% seen only once; the top ten take 1.5% to 2%. Germline CDR1 and CDR2: LGHNA and YNFKEQ. The CDR3 sequence is 16 residues long. V lost 1 base and J lost 6, with 18 bases in between. Participant reports of clinical history set cohort assignment. V usage is TRBV4-2 and J usage is TRBJ1-1; weak D call: TRBD1 (6 bases). Source material: PBMCs or T cells enriched from blood (not recorded which). The receptor was derived from a middle-aged woman who had recovered from COVID-19. The CDR3 protein is CASSQVGLQGRPEAFF. The CDR3 region has the DNA TGTGCCAGCAGCCAAGTGGGATTACAGGGTAGGCCTGAAGCTTTCTTT.